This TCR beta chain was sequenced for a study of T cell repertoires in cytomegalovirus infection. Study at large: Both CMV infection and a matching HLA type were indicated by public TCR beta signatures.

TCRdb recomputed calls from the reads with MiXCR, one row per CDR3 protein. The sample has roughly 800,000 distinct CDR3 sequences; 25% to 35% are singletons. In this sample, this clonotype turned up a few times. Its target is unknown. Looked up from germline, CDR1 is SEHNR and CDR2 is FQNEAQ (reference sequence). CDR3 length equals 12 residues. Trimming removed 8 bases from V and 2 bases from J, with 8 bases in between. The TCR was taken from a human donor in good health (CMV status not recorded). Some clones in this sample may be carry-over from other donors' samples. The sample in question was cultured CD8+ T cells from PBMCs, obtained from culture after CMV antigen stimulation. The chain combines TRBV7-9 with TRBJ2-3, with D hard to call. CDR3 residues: CASVSSTDTQYF. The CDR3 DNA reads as TGTGCCAGCGTCTCCTCCACAGATACGCAGTATTTT.